The 22 T cell receptor beta chains reported below all come from one sample, sequenced in a study of blood T cell repertoires in COVID-19. TCRdb's copy holds only in-frame clones and misses some; the assay was immunoSEQ multiplex PCR. The sample yields approximately 210,000 clones, less than 90% seen once. Sequencing used peripheral blood. The receptors originated from a man aged 65 to 79 with acute or convalescent COVID-19.

This chain links TRBV4-3 with TRBJ2-7; 7 bases are a match to TRBD1. This CDR3 is 16 amino acids long. Germline V gives CDR1 LGHNA, CDR2 YSLEER. The V segment lost 0 bases and the J segment 2 bases; nucleotides outside the gene matches: 7. CDR3 coding DNA: TGCGCCAGCAGCCAAGATTACAGGGGTTCCCCCTACGAGCAGTACTTC. Translated: CASSQDYRGSPYEQYF.

The gene calls are TRBV3-1 (or the pseudogene TRBV3-2) and TRBJ1-1; TRBD1 is a possible D gene (5 bases). The CDR3 loop spans 14 amino acids. Germline V CDR1 and CDR2: LGHDT, YNNKEL (reference sequence). Trimming took off 4 bases at V and 4 bases at J, with 13 bases between the two ends. CDR3 sequence (DNA): TGTGCCAGCAGCCCCCAACGGAGGGGCACTGAAGCTTTCTTT. Its translation: CASSPQRRGTEAFF.

The chain links TRBV5-1 to TRBJ2-1, with D possibly matching TRBD2 (6 bases). The CDR3 is 16 amino acids. The germline V gene encodes CDR1 SGHRS and CDR2 YFSETQ. Trimming pared 3 bases from V and 5 bases from J, leaving 18 bases between. The CDR3 spells CASSSAGRLTDNEQFF. The CDR3, as DNA: TGCGCCAGCAGCTCCGCGGGACGGTTGACCGACAATGAGCAGTTCTTC. The entire variable domain, with the rest obtained from reference TRBV5-1 and TRBJ2-1, is as follows: KAGVTQTPRYLIKTRGQQVTLSCSPISGHRSVSWYQQTPGQGLQFLFEYFSETQRNKGNFPGRFSGRQFSNSRSEMNVSTLELGDSALYLCASSSAGRLTDNEQFFGPGTRLTVL.

This chain links TRBV5-1 with TRBJ2-2, with 15 bases aligning to TRBD2. Unmatched junction bases numbered 5, after V lost 3 bases and J lost 2 bases. Germline V gives CDR1 SGHRS, CDR2 YFSETQ. The length of the CDR3 is 18 residues. The CDR3 DNA reads TGCGCCAGCAGCTCAGGACTAGCGGGAGGGCCAAACACCGGGGAGCTGTTTTTT. Amino acids: CASSSGLAGGPNTGELFF.

The chain carries TRBV5-1 and TRBJ2-5; 8 bases fit TRBD2. CDR3 length: 15 residues. J lost 4 bases, V lost 1 base, and 6 bases had no gene match. The germline V gene encodes CDR1 SGHRS and CDR2 YFSETQ. This CDR3 is CASSLTGGPLETQYF. DNA of the CDR3: TGCGCCAGCAGCTTGACGGGAGGGCCGCTAGAGACCCAGTACTTC.

The chain recombines TRBV7-2 with TRBJ1-3; possible D gene TRBD1, 5 bases. V was pared by 3 bases and J by 3 bases, with 18 bases between. Per germline, CDR1 SGHTA and CDR2 FQGNSA. CDR3 size: 17 residues. The CDR3 reads CASSFKSQGPGGNTIYF. In nucleotides, the CDR3 is TGTGCCAGCAGCTTCAAATCCCAGGGCCCAGGTGGAAACACCATATATTTT.

This clone was detected only a few times. V is TRBV5-5 and J is TRBJ1-4; D perhaps matches TRBD1 (5 bases). The germline CDR1 and CDR2 sequences are SGHKS and YYEKEE (reference sequence). The CDR3 length is 14 residues. V gave up 1 base and J gave up 6 bases, with 10 bases separating them. CDR3 sequence: CASSLRGVDEKLFF. In DNA, the CDR3 is TGTGCCAGCAGCTTGAGGGGCGTGGATGAAAAACTGTTTTTT. The entire variable domain, with the rest obtained from reference TRBV5-5 and TRBJ1-4, is as follows: DAGVTQSPTHLIKTRGQQVTLRCSPISGHKSVSWYQQVLGQGPQFIFQYYEKEERGRGNFPDRFSARQFPNYSSELNVNALLLGDSALYLCASSLRGVDEKLFFGSGTQLSVL.

V is TRBV25-1 and J is TRBJ1-1; TRBD1 matches 7 bases. The J segment lost 8 bases and the V segment lost 4 bases, leaving 10 bases of the junction unmatched. Germline V lookup: CDR1 MGHDK, CDR2 SYGVNS. The CDR3 contains 14 residues. The CDR3 sequence: CASSGAGGQREAFF. CDR3 in DNA: TGTGCCAGCAGTGGGGCAGGGGGACAGCGAGAAGCTTTCTTT.

The V gene is TRBV4-3, the J gene TRBJ1-5; D unresolved. Trimming left V 1 base short and J 6 bases short, with 13 bases between. Per the germline V gene, CDR1 is LGHNA and CDR2 is YSLEER. This CDR3 contains 15 residues. DNA of the CDR3: TGCGCCAGCAGCCAAGTTGCAGGTCAGAGTCAGCCCCAGCATTTT. Translation: CASSQVAGQSQPQHF.

This clone has only one observation. V is TRBV5-1 and J is TRBJ2-1; TRBD1 agrees at 7 bases. Germline CDR1 SGHRS, CDR2 YFSETQ. This CDR3 is built from 15 residues. J lost 6 bases, V lost 3 bases, and 9 bases had no gene match. CDR3 sequence (DNA): TGCGCCAGCAGCTCTGGAGACAGGGAACGCAATGAGCAGTTCTTC. Protein: CASSSGDRERNEQFF.

The rearrangement links TRBV19 to TRBJ2-5; D is uncertain. V dropped 9 bases and J dropped 0 bases, with 11 bases sitting between them. CDR3 length: 13 residues. The V gene's germline CDR1 is LNHDA and CDR2 SQIVND (reference sequence). CDR3: CASRRVDQETQYF. The CDR3 bases are TGTGCCAGCCGTCGGGTAGACCAAGAGACCCAGTACTTC.

V usage is TRBV5-1 and J usage is TRBJ2-2; TRBD1 matches at 7 bases. The CDR3 runs 15 residues. V lost 2 bases and J lost 8; bases outside the gene matches: 9. Germline CDR1 SGHRS, CDR2 YFSETQ. The CDR3 sequence: CASSLMAGGTGELFF. The CDR3 DNA reads TGCGCCAGCAGCTTAATGGCAGGGGGTACTGGGGAGCTGTTTTTT.

J is TRBJ1-1 and V is TRBV6-5; D is ambiguous. This CDR3 is 15 amino acids long. CDR1 MNHEY and CDR2 SVGAGI come from the germline V gene. The V end lost 2 bases, the J end lost 2 bases, and 12 bases lay between the germline ends. The CDR3 loop reads CASSYHDPTNTEAFF. CDR3 DNA: TGTGCCAGCAGTTACCATGATCCAACTAACACTGAAGCTTTCTTT.

This clone was seen only once. The rearrangement joins TRBV18 to TRBJ2-3; D perhaps matches TRBD1 (6 bases). The CDR3 runs 13 residues. CDR1 and CDR2 (germline): KGHSH, LQKENI. V was pared by 4 bases and J by 4 bases, with 9 bases between. This CDR3 reads CASSLTGPDTQYF. CDR3 nucleotide sequence: TGTGCCAGCTCACTCACAGGGCCAGATACGCAGTATTTT.

The chain recombines TRBV3-1 (or the pseudogene TRBV3-2) with TRBJ2-3; D perhaps matches TRBD2 (6 bases). CDR1 LGHDT and CDR2 YNNKEL come from the germline V gene (reference sequence). CDR3 length: 16 residues. Trimming cost V 3 bases and J 2 bases, with 15 bases left between them. The CDR3 protein is CASSHRGIGYTDTQYF. The CDR3, as DNA: TGTGCCAGCAGCCATCGCGGGATAGGGTACACAGATACGCAGTATTTT.

J is TRBJ1-1 and V is TRBV19; D unresolved. The CDR3 contains 12 residues. The germline CDR1 and CDR2 sequences are LNHDA and SQIVND (reference sequence). Between the trimmed V and J ends, which lost 4 bases and 3 bases, there was a span of 6 bases. CDR3 coding DNA: TGTGCCAGTAGTAACCGGTACACTGAAGCTTTCTTT. It is translated as CASSNRYTEAFF.

The chain employs TRBV28 and TRBJ1-1, with D perhaps TRBD1 (6 bases). Between the trimmed V and J ends, which lost 5 bases and 4 bases, there was a span of 17 bases. Per germline, CDR1 MDHEN and CDR2 SYDVKM. The CDR3 runs to 15 residues. The CDR3 loop is CASSVQQGVFTEAFF. For the CDR3, the DNA is TGTGCCAGCAGTGTCCAACAGGGAGTTTTCACTGAAGCTTTCTTT.

The chain combines TRBV5-1 with TRBJ2-1; 7 bases line up with TRBD2. The CDR3 has 16 residues. CDR1 is SGHRS, CDR2 YFSETQ, per germline. V dropped 4 bases and J dropped 7; count of bases not matched to a gene: 14. This CDR3 reads CASSPTTSFVGNEQFF. For the CDR3, the DNA is TGCGCCAGCAGCCCGACGACTAGCTTTGTAGGGAATGAGCAGTTCTTC.

This clone occurred a few times. The chain recombines TRBV19 with TRBJ2-1; 9 positions agree with TRBD2. The V gene end was trimmed by 3 bases and the J gene end by 8 bases; junction bases not matched to a gene: 11. Germline loops: CDR1 LNHDA, CDR2 SQIVND (reference sequence). The CDR3 runs 16 residues. CDR3 in amino acids: CASSIPGAGGRYEQFF. CDR3 nucleotides: TGTGCCAGTAGTATCCCAGGGGCGGGAGGGCGGTATGAGCAGTTCTTC.

Here the CDR3 reads CAIRDRATDTIYF. DNA of the CDR3: TGTGCCATTAGGGACAGGGCAACGGACACCATATATTTT. The genes are TRBV10-3 and TRBJ1-3; 9 bases match TRBD1. The CDR3 covers 13 residues. Per the germline V gene, CDR1 is ENHRY and CDR2 is SYGVKD. V dropped 9 bases and J dropped 8; count of bases not matched to a gene: 8.

The chain links TRBV6-5 to TRBJ1-2, with 7 bases matching TRBD1. This CDR3 is 16 amino acids long. The germline V gene encodes CDR1 MNHEY and CDR2 SVGAGI. Trimming at V came to 2 bases and at J to 4 bases, leaving 10 bases not matched to a gene. The CDR3 region is CASSYASMTGLYGYTF. The CDR3 coding sequence is TGTGCCAGCAGTTACGCATCCATGACAGGGCTCTATGGCTACACCTTC.

The chain links TRBV28 to TRBJ1-2, with 8 bases fitting TRBD1. The junction had 10 bases not matched to a gene; V was cut back by 3 bases and J by 7 bases. The CDR3 has 15 amino acids. Germline V gene sequence: CDR1 MDHEN, CDR2 SYDVKM. CDR3 coding DNA: TGTGCCAGCAGTTTGGCAGGACAGGGTTTGGTTGGCTACACCTTC. Residues: CASSLAGQGLVGYTF.